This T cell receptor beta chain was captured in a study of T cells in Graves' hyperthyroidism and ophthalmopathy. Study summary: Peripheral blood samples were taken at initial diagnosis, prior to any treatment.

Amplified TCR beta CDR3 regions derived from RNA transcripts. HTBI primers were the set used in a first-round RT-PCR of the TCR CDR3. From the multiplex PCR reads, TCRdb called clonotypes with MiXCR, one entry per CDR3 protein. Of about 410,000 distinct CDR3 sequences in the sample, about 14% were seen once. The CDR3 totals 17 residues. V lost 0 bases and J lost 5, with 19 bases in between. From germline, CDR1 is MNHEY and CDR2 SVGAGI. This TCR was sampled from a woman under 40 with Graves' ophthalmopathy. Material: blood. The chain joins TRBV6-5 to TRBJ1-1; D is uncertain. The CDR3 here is CASSYSITMQDNTEAFF. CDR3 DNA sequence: TGTGCCAGCAGTTACTCGATAACGATGCAAGACAATACTGAAGCTTTCTTT.